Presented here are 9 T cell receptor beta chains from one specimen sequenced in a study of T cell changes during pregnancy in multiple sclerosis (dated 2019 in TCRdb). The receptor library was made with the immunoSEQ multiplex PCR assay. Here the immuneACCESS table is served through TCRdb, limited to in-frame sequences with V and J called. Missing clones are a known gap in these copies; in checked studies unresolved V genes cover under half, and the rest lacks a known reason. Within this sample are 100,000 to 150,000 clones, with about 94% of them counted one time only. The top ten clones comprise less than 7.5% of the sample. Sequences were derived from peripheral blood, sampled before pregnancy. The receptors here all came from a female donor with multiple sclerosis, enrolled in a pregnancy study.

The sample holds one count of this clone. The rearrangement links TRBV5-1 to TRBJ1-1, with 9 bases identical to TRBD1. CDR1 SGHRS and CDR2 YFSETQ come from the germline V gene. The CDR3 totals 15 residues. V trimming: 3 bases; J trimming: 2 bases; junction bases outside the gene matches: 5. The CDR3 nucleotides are TGCGCCAGCAGCTACGGGACAGGGCGCAACACTGAAGCTTTCTTT. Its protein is CASSYGTGRNTEAFF. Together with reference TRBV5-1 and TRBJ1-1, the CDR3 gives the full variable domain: KAGVTQTPRYLIKTRGQQVTLSCSPISGHRSVSWYQQTPGQGLQFLFEYFSETQRNKGNFPGRFSGRQFSNSRSEMNVSTLELGDSALYLCASSYGTGRNTEAFFGQGTRLTVV.

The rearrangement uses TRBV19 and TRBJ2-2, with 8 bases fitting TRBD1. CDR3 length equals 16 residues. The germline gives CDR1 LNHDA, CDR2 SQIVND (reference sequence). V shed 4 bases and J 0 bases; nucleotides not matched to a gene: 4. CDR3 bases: TGTGCCAGTAGTAATCAGGGGGCAACGAACACCGGGGAGCTGTTTTTT. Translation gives CASSNQGATNTGELFF.

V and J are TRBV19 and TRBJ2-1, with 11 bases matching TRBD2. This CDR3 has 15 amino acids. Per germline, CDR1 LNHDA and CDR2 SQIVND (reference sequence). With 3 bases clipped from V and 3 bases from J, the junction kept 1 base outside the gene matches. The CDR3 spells CASSIGLAGYNEQFF. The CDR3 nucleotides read TGTGCCAGTAGTATCGGACTAGCGGGCTACAATGAGCAGTTCTTC.

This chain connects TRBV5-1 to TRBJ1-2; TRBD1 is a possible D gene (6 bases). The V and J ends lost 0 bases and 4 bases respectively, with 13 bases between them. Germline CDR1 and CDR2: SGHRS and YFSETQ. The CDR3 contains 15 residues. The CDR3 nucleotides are TGCGCCAGCAGCTTGGCCCGGGGGGGCTCCTATGGCTACACCTTC. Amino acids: CASSLARGGSYGYTF. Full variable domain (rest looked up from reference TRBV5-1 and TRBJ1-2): KAGVTQTPRYLIKTRGQQVTLSCSPISGHRSVSWYQQTPGQGLQFLFEYFSETQRNKGNFPGRFSGRQFSNSRSEMNVSTLELGDSALYLCASSLARGGSYGYTFGSGTRLTVV.

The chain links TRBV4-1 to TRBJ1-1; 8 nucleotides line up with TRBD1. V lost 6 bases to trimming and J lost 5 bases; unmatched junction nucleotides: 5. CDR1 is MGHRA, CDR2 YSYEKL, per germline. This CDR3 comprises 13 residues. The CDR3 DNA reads TGCGCCAGCAGGCAGGGGGCGAGGACTGAAGCTTTCTTT. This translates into CASRQGARTEAFF.

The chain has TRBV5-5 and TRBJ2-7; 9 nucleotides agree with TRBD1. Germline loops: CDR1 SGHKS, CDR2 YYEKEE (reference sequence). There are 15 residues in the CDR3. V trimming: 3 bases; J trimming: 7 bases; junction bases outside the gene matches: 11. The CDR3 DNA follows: TGTGCCAGCAGCTCCCCGGGACAGGGCTCTAGGGAGCAGTACTTC. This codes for CASSSPGQGSREQYF.

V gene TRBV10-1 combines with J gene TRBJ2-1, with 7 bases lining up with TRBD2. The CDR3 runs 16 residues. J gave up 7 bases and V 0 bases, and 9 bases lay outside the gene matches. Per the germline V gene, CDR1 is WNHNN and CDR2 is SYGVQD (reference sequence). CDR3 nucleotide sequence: TGCGCCAGCAGTGAGTCGGTGGGAGGGCTATCGAATGAGCAGTTCTTC. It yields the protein CASSESVGGLSNEQFF.

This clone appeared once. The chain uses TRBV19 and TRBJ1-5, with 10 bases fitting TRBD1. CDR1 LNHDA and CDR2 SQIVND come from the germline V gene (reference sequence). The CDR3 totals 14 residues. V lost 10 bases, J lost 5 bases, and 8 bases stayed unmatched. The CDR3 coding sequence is TGTGCCACCACAGGACAGGGGGGATATCAGCCCCAGCATTTT. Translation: CATTGQGGYQPQHF.

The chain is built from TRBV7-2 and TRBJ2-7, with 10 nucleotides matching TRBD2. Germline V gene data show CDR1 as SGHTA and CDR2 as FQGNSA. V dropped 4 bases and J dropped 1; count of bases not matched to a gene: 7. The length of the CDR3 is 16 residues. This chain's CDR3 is CASSSARTSGSYEQYF. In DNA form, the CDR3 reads TGTGCCAGCAGCTCCGCGAGGACTAGCGGATCCTACGAGCAGTACTTC.